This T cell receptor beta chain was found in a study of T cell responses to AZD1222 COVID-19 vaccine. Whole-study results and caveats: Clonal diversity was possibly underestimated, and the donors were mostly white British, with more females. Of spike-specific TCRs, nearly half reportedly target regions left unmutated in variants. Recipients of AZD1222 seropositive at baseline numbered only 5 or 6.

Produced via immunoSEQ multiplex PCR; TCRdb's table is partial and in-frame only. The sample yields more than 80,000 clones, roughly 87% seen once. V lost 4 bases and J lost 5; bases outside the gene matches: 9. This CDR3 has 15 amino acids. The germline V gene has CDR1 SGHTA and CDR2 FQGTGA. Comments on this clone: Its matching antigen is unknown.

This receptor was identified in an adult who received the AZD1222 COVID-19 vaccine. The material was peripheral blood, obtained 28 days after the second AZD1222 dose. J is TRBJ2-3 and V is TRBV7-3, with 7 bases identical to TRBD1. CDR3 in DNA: TGTGCCAGCAGCTCCGCTCCGACAGGGCAAGATACGCAGTATTTT. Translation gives CASSSAPTGQDTQYF.